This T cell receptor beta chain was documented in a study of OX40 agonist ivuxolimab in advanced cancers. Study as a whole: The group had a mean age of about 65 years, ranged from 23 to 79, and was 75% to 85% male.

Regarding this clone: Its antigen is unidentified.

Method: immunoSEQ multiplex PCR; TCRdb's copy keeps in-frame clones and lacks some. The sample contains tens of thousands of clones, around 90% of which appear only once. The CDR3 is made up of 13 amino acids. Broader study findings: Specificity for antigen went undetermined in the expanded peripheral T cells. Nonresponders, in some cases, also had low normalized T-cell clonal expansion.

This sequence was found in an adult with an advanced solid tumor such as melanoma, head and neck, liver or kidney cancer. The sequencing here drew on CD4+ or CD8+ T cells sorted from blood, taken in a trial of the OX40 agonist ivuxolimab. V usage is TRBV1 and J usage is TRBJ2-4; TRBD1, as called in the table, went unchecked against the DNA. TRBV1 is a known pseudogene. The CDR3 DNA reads TGCACCAGCACGGTAAGGGGATCGGACATTCAGTACTTC. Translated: CTSTVRGSDIQYF.